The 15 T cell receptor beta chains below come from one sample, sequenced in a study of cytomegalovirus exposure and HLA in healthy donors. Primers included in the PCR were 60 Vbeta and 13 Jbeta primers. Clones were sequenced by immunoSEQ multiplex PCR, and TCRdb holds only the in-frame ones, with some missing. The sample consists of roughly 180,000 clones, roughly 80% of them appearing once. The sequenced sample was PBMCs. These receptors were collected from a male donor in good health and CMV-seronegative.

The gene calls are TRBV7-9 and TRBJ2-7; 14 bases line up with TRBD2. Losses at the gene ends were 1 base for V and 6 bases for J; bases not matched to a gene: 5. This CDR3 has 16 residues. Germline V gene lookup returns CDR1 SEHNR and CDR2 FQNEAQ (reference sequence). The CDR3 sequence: CASSLGGLAGVGEQYF. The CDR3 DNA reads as TGTGCCAGCAGCTTAGGGGGACTAGCGGGAGTGGGCGAGCAGTACTTC.

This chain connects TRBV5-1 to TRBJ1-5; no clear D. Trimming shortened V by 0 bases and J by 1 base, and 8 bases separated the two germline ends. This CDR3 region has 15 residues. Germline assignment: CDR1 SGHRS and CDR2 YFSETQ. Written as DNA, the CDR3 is TGCGCCAGCAGCTTGGATCCGGGAAGCAATCAGCCCCAGCATTTT. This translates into CASSLDPGSNQPQHF.

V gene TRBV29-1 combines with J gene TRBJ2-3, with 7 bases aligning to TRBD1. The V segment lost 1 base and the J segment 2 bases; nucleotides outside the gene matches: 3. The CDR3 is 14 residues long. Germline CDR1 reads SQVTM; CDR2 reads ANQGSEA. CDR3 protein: CSVEGDRLTDTQYF. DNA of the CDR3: TGCAGCGTTGAAGGGGACAGACTCACAGATACGCAGTATTTT.

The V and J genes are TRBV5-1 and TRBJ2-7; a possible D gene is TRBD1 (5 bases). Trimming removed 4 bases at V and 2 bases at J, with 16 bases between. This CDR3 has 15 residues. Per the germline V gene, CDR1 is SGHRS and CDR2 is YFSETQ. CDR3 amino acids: CASSLPGYGAYEQYF. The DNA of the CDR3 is TGCGCCAGCAGCCTTCCAGGGTATGGGGCCTACGAGCAGTACTTC.

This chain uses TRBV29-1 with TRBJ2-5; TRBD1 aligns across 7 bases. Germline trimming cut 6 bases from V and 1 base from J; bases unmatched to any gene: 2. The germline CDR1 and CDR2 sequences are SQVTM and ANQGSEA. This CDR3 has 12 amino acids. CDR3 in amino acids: CSVHRGQETQYF. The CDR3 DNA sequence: TGCAGCGTGCACAGGGGCCAAGAGACCCAGTACTTC.

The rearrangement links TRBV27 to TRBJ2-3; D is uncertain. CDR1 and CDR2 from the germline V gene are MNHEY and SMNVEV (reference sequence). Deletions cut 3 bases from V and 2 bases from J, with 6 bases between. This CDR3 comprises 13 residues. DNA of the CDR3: TGTGCCAGCAGTTTTGAACTCACAGATACGCAGTATTTT. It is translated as CASSFELTDTQYF.

The CDR3 sequence: CASREQGPSDTQYF. The CDR3, as DNA: TGTGCCAGCAGGGAACAGGGTCCGAGTGATACGCAGTATTTT. The chain carries TRBV2 and TRBJ2-3; D is possibly TRBD1 (6 bases). The CDR3 has 14 amino acids. V lost 6 bases, J lost 6 bases, and 16 bases lay in between. Germline V gene sequence: CDR1 SNHLY, CDR2 FYNNEI.

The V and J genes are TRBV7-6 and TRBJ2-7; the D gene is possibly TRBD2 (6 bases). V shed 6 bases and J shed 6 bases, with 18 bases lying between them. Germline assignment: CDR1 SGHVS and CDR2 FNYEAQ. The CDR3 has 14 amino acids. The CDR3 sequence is CASSPLASRGEQYF. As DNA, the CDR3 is TGTGCCAGCAGTCCCCTAGCGAGCCGTGGCGAGCAGTACTTC. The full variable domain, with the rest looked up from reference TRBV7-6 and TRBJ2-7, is GAGVSQSPRYKVTKRGQDVALRCDPISGHVSLYWYRQALGQGPEFLTYFNYEAQQDKSGLPNDRFSAERPEGSISTLTIQRTEQRDSAMYRCASSPLASRGEQYFGPGTRLTVT.

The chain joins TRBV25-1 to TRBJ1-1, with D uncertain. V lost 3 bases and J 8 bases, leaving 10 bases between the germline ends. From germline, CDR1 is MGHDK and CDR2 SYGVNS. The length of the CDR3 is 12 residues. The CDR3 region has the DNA TGTGCCAGCAGTGACTACCCGTGGGAAGCTTTCTTT. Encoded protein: CASSDYPWEAFF.

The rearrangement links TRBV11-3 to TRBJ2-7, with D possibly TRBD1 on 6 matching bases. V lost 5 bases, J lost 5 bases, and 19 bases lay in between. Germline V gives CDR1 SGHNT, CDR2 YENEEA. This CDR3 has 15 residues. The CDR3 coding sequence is TGTGCCAGCAGCCCAGGTGGCAGGGGTAGCGACGAGCAGTACTTC. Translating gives CASSPGGRGSDEQYF.

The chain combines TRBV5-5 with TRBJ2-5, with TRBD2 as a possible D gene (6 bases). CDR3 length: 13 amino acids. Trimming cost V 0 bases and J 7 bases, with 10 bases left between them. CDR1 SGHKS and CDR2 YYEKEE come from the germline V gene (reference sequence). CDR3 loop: CASSLDYGGTQYF. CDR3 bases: TGTGCCAGCAGCTTGGACTACGGGGGGACCCAGTACTTC. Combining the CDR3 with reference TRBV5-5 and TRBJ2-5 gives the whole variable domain DAGVTQSPTHLIKTRGQQVTLRCSPISGHKSVSWYQQVLGQGPQFIFQYYEKEERGRGNFPDRFSARQFPNYSSELNVNALLLGDSALYLCASSLDYGGTQYFGPGTRLLVL.

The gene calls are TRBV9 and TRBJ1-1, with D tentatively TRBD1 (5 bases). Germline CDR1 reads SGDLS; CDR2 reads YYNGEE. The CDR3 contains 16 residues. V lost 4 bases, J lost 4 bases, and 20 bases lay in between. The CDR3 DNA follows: TGTGCCAGCAGCCCGAGGCTGGGCGCCGGGGGCACTGAAGCTTTCTTT. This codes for CASSPRLGAGGTEAFF.

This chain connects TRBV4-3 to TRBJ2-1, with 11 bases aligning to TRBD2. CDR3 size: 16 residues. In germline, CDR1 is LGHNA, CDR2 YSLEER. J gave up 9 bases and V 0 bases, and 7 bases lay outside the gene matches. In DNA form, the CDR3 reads TGCGCCAGCAGCCAAGATGTGCCTAGCGGGGGGACTGAGCAGTTCTTC. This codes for CASSQDVPSGGTEQFF.

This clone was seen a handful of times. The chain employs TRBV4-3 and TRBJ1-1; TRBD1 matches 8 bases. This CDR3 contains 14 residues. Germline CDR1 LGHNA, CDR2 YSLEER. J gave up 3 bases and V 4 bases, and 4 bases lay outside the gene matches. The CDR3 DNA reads TGCGCCAGCAGCCTACAGGGGGTTGACACTGAAGCTTTCTTT. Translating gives CASSLQGVDTEAFF.

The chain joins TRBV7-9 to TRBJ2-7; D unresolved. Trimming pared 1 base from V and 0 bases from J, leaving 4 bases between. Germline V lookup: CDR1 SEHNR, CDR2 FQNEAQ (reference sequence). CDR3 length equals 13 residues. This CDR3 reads CASSLDFSYEQYF. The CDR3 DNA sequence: TGTGCCAGCAGCTTAGACTTCTCCTACGAGCAGTACTTC.